These 14 T cell receptor beta chains originate from one sample sequenced in a study of blood T cell repertoires in COVID-19. Some clones are missing from TCRdb's copy, which holds only in-frame ones; the method was immunoSEQ multiplex PCR. The sample lists 160,000 or so clones, approximately 80% occurring once. The sequenced sample was peripheral blood. Source of these receptors: a woman over 75 with acute or convalescent COVID-19.

The chain is built from TRBV7-2 and TRBJ1-6; D might be TRBD1 (5 bases). Germline loops: CDR1 SGHTA, CDR2 FQGNSA. V lost 1 base and J 9 bases, leaving 10 bases between the germline ends. The CDR3 is 14 amino acids. Here the CDR3 DNA reads TGTGCCAGCAGCTTAGTAGGGGTGGGTTCACCCCTCCACTTT. It is translated as CASSLVGVGSPLHF.

As regards this clone: The junction and the germline gene differ at one end; a read error may be behind it. This chain connects TRBV25-1 to TRBJ2-3; 10 bases are shared with TRBD1. Germline lookup yields CDR1 MGHDK and CDR2 SYGVNS. The length of the CDR3 is 11 residues. Written as DNA, the CDR3 is TGTGCCAGCAGTCCGGGACAGGGGCGTCGTTGG. It translates to CASSPGQGRRW.

The genes are TRBV7-9 and TRBJ2-2; 11 bases line up with TRBD2. V shed 6 bases, J shed 5 bases, and the junction held 8 bases outside the gene matches. Germline-derived CDR1 and CDR2 are SEHNR and FQNEAQ (reference sequence). The CDR3 is 16 amino acids. CDR3 DNA sequence: TGTGCCAGCAGAGGTAGCGGGGGGGCCGAGACCGGGGAGCTGTTTTTT. Amino acids: CASRGSGGAETGELFF. Drawing the rest from reference TRBV7-9 and TRBJ2-2, the complete variable domain is DTGVSQNPRHKITKRGQNVTFRCDPISEHNRLYWYRQTLGQGPEFLTYFQNEAQLEKSRLLSDRFSAERPKGSFSTLEIQRTEQGDSAMYLCASRGSGGAETGELFFGEGSRLTVL.

The gene calls are TRBV19 and TRBJ1-5; D unresolved. CDR3 length equals 18 residues. CDR1 LNHDA and CDR2 SQIVND come from the germline V gene (reference sequence). V shed 0 bases and J shed 2 bases, with 17 bases lying between them. The CDR3 sequence: CASSIEITAPRRNQPQHF. The CDR3 nucleotides are TGTGCCAGTAGTATAGAAATAACAGCTCCCCGGCGCAATCAGCCCCAGCATTTT. The complete variable domain, with remaining parts taken from reference TRBV19 and TRBJ1-5, reads DGGITQSPKYLFRKEGQNVTLSCEQNLNHDAMYWYRQDPGQGLRLIYYSQIVNDFQKGDIAEGYSVSREKKESFPLTVTSAQKNPTAFYLCASSIEITAPRRNQPQHFGDGTRLSIL.

The rearrangement links TRBV2 to TRBJ1-5; D is unclear. Trimming took off 5 bases at V and 4 bases at J, with 3 bases between the two ends. The CDR3 is made up of 11 amino acids. Germline values: CDR1 SNHLY, CDR2 FYNNEI. CDR3 sequence (DNA): TGTGCCAGCAGTATAAATCAGCCCCAGCATTTT. Translated: CASSINQPQHF.

This clone was counted ten times or more. This rearrangement joins TRBV3-1 (or the pseudogene TRBV3-2) to TRBJ1-2, with TRBD1 matching over 8 bases. CDR3 length: 15 amino acids. Trimming cost V 0 bases and J 7 bases; bases outside gene matches: 7. From germline, CDR1 is LGHDT and CDR2 YNNKEL (reference sequence). CDR3 sequence (DNA): TGTGCCAGCAGCCAAGATTTCCAGGGGGCGTCTGGCTACACCTTC. It translates to CASSQDFQGASGYTF.

The CDR3 sequence: CASRSQGSSYEQYF. CDR3 sequence (DNA): TGTGCCAGCAGGTCTCAGGGGTCCTCCTACGAGCAGTACTTC. This chain connects TRBV7-9 to TRBJ2-7, with a possible D match to TRBD1 (6 bases). Trimming took 6 bases from V and 0 from J, leaving 12 bases between them. The germline gives CDR1 SEHNR, CDR2 FQNEAQ (reference sequence). The CDR3 has 14 residues.

The chain employs TRBV6-1 and TRBJ2-2; 8 nucleotides match TRBD1. The CDR3 is made up of 20 amino acids. CDR1 and CDR2 from the germline V gene are MNHNS and SASEGT. V was pared by 2 bases and J by 0 bases, with 14 bases of the junction left unmatched. The CDR3 loop reads CASSESRGTGPTSNTGELFF. The CDR3 bases are TGTGCCAGCAGTGAATCCCGGGGGACAGGTCCTACCTCGAACACCGGGGAGCTGTTTTTT.

V is TRBV5-4 and J is TRBJ2-2; 12 bases are shared with TRBD2. The germline V gene encodes CDR1 SGHNT and CDR2 YYREEE (reference sequence). The CDR3 sequence is 16 residues long. The V gene end was trimmed by 3 bases and the J gene end by 1 base; junction bases not matched to a gene: 1. The CDR3 is CASSWGLAGNTGELFF. CDR3 nucleotides: TGTGCCAGCAGCTGGGGACTAGCGGGGAACACCGGGGAGCTGTTTTTT.

As concerns this clone: This may come from a read error, since a much larger clone is one base off. The gene calls are TRBV5-4 and TRBJ1-4, with 9 bases lining up with TRBD1. V trimming: 4 bases; J trimming: 11 bases; junction bases outside the gene matches: 12. The CDR3 is 15 residues long. The germline V gene encodes CDR1 SGHNT and CDR2 YYREEE (reference sequence). DNA for the CDR3: TGTGCCAGCAGCAACGAACAGGGGGCTTTGGGGAAACTGTTTTTT. Translating gives CASSNEQGALGKLFF.

The chain couples TRBV2 to TRBJ1-5; D not certain. Germline assignment: CDR1 SNHLY and CDR2 FYNNEI. The CDR3 contains 15 residues. V was cut by 2 bases and J by 4 bases, with 12 bases left in between. CDR3 in amino acids: CASSESGFQNQPQHF. The CDR3, as DNA: TGTGCCAGCAGTGAATCAGGATTTCAAAATCAGCCCCAGCATTTT.

This chain uses TRBV18 with TRBJ1-5; 8 nucleotides match TRBD1. This CDR3 is 16 amino acids long. V lost 1 base and J lost 2; bases outside the gene matches: 4. Germline CDR1 KGHSH, CDR2 LQKENI. The chain's CDR3 is CASSPLGQGGNQPQHF. CDR3 in DNA: TGTGCCAGCTCACCACTTGGACAGGGTGGCAATCAGCCCCAGCATTTT. Combining the CDR3 with reference TRBV18 and TRBJ1-5 gives the whole variable domain NAGVMQNPRHLVRRRGQEARLRCSPMKGHSHVYWYRQLPEEGLKFMVYLQKENIIDESGMPKERFSAEFPKEGPSILRIQQVVRGDSAAYFCASSPLGQGGNQPQHFGDGTRLSIL.

The V and J genes are TRBV11-2 and TRBJ1-3; D remains ambiguous. The germline V and J ends were trimmed by 3 bases and 0 bases, with 3 bases remaining between them. Germline-derived CDR1 and CDR2 are SGHAT and FQNNGV. The CDR3 runs to 13 residues. The CDR3: CASSFSSGNTIYF. The CDR3 nucleotides are TGTGCCAGCAGCTTCAGCTCTGGAAACACCATATATTTT.

The gene calls are TRBV5-1 and TRBJ2-2; possible D gene TRBD2, 5 bases. V lost 4 bases and J 2 bases, leaving 12 bases between the germline ends. The CDR3 length is 15 residues. CDR1 and CDR2 from the germline V gene are SGHRS and YFSETQ. CDR3 protein: CASSPASYNTGELFF. CDR3 nucleotides: TGCGCCAGCAGCCCCGCTAGCTATAACACCGGGGAGCTGTTTTTT.